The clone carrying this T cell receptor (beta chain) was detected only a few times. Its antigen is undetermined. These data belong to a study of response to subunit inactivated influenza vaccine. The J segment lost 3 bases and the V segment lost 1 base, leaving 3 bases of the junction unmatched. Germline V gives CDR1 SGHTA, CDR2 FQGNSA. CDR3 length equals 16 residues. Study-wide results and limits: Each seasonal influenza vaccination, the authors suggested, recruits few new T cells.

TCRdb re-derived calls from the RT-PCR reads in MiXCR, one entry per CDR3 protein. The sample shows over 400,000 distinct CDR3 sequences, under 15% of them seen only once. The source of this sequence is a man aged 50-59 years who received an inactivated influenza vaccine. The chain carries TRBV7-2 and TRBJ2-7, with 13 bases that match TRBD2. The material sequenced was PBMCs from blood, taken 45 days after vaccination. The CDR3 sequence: CASSLGGTSGNYEQYF. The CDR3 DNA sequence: TGTGCCAGCAGCTTAGGCGGGACTAGCGGGAACTACGAGCAGTACTTC.